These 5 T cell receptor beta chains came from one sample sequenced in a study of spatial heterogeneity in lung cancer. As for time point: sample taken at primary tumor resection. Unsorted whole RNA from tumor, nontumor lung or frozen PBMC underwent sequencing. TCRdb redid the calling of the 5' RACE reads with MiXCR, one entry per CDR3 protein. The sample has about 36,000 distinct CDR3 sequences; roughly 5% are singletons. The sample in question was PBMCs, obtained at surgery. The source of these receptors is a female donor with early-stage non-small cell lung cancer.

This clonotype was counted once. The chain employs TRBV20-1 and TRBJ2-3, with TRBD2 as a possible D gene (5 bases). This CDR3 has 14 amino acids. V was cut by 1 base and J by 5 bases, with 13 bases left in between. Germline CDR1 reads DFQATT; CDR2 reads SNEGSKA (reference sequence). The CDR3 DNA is TGCAGTGCTAGAGTAAGGCTAGCAGGAGATACGCAGTATTTT. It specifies CSARVRLAGDTQYF.

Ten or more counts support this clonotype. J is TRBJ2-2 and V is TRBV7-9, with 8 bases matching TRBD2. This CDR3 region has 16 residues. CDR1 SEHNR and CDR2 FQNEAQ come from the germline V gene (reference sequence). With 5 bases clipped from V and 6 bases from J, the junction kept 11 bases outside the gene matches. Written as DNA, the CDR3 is TGTGCCAGCAGCCCGGGAGGGGCCGCTGTCGCCGGGGAGCTGTTTTTT. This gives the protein CASSPGGAAVAGELFF.

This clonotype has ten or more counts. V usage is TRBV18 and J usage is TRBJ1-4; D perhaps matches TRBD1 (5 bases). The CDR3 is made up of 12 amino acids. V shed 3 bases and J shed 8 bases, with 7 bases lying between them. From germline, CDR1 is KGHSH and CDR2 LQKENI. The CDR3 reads CASSPAGEKLFF. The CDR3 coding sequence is TGTGCCAGCTCACCCGCAGGGGAAAAACTGTTTTTT.

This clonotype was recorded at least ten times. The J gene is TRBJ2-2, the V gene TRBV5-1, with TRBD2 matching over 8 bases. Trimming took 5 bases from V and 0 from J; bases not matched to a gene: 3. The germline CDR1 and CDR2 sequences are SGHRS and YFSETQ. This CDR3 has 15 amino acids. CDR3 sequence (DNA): TGCGCCAGCAGTCCGGGGGGGACGAACACCGGGGAGCTGTTTTTT. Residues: CASSPGGTNTGELFF.

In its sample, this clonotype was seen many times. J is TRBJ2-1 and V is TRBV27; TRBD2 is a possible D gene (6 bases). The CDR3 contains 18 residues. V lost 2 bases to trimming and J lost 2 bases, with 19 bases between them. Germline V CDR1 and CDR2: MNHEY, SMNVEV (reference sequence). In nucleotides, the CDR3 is TGTGCCAGCAGTTTAAGGCGGGATTGGCGCCAACCCTACAATGAGCAGTTCTTC. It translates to CASSLRRDWRQPYNEQFF.